The 30 T cell receptor beta chains listed next were all sequenced from one sample in a study of blood T cell repertoires in COVID-19. This table comes from immunoSEQ multiplex PCR, and its TCRdb copy is limited to in-frame clones, with some not included. In the table there are over 250,000 clones, 70% to 90% of which are singletons. Sample: peripheral blood. These receptor sequences come from a woman in her seventies with COVID-19, enrolled during active disease.

This clone has a single count. This rearrangement joins TRBV11-2 to TRBJ1-6, with D uncertain. Germline V gene sequence: CDR1 SGHAT, CDR2 FQNNGV. The CDR3 loop spans 16 amino acids. Trimming removed 5 bases from V and 0 bases from J, with 11 bases in between. In DNA form, the CDR3 reads TGTGCCAGCAGCCGGGGAGGGAGCTCCTATAATTCACCCCTCCACTTT. This gives the protein CASSRGGSSYNSPLHF.

V usage is TRBV7-2 and J usage is TRBJ1-3; 7 positions match TRBD1. CDR1 and CDR2 from the germline V gene are SGHTA and FQGNSA. This CDR3 region has 15 residues. Trimming took 6 bases from V and 0 from J; bases not matched to a gene: 5. The CDR3 DNA reads TGTGCCAGCAGTACACAGGGGAACTCTGGAAACACCATATATTTT. This translates into CASSTQGNSGNTIYF.

The chain uses TRBV10-3 and TRBJ2-5; 11 bases align to TRBD2. Trimming at V came to 4 bases and at J to 5 bases, leaving 9 bases not matched to a gene. Germline V gives CDR1 ENHRY, CDR2 SYGVKD. This CDR3 is built from 16 residues. CDR3 DNA: TGTGCCATCAGTGGGGGTAGCGGGGGGGCCGGTGAGACCCAGTACTTC. Its translation: CAISGGSGGAGETQYF.

This chain joins TRBV2 and TRBJ2-1, with TRBD2 matching over 7 bases. V shed 8 bases, J shed 4 bases, and the junction held 8 bases outside the gene matches. Germline values: CDR1 SNHLY, CDR2 FYNNEI. The CDR3 consists of 14 residues. The CDR3 spells CASRHSGSYNEQFF. CDR3 DNA sequence: TGTGCCAGCCGCCATAGCGGGTCTTACAATGAGCAGTTCTTC. The full variable domain, completed using reference TRBV2 and TRBJ2-1, is EPEVTQTPSHQVTQMGQEVILRCVPISNHLYFYWYRQILGQKVEFLVSFYNNEISEKSEIFDDQFSVERPDGSNFTLKIRSTKLEDSAMYFCASRHSGSYNEQFFGPGTRLTVL.

The rearrangement joins TRBV2 to TRBJ2-2, with 8 bases lining up with TRBD2. V lost 3 bases to trimming and J lost 6 bases; unmatched junction nucleotides: 9. Germline V CDR1 and CDR2: SNHLY, FYNNEI. There are 16 residues in the CDR3. CDR3 residues: CASSERPAGDAGELFF. The CDR3 DNA is TGTGCCAGCAGTGAGAGGCCAGCGGGGGACGCCGGGGAGCTGTTTTTT.

This clone came up a few times. The chain carries TRBV9 and TRBJ2-3, with 9 bases identical to TRBD1. Germline loops: CDR1 SGDLS, CDR2 YYNGEE. This CDR3 is 17 amino acids long. V shed 0 bases and J 5 bases; nucleotides not matched to a gene: 10. The CDR3 coding sequence is TGTGCCAGCAGCGTAGCTGTAACAGGGGGCGCGGGAGATACGCAGTATTTT. It specifies CASSVAVTGGAGDTQYF.

The CDR3 nucleotides read TGTGCCAGCAGTTCCCTATGGGCAAAACAGGGAGAGGCTTTCTTT. This encodes CASSSLWAKQGEAFF. This sequence joins TRBV6-6 and TRBJ1-1, with a possible D match to TRBD1 (6 bases). CDR1 is MNHNY and CDR2 is SVGAGI in the germline V gene (reference sequence). V lost 4 bases to trimming and J lost 11 bases, with 23 bases between them. The CDR3 loop spans 15 amino acids.

This rearrangement joins TRBV27 to TRBJ2-5, with a possible D match to TRBD1 (7 bases). Germline CDR1 is MNHEY and CDR2 is SMNVEV (reference sequence). CDR3 size: 14 residues. Trimming shortened V by 6 bases and J by 2 bases, and 13 bases separated the two germline ends. Here the CDR3 DNA reads TGTGCCAGCAGCCGGACAGGACTACAAGAGACCCAGTACTTC. It encodes CASSRTGLQETQYF.

V usage is TRBV7-9 and J usage is TRBJ2-1; TRBD2 matches at 8 bases. The germline V gene encodes CDR1 SEHNR and CDR2 FQNEAQ (reference sequence). The V gene end was trimmed by 4 bases and the J gene end by 15 bases; junction bases not matched to a gene: 11. This CDR3 has 13 residues. Written as DNA, the CDR3 is TGTGCCAGCAGCTCAGGGGCCCAGCGGGGGTGGTTCTTC. This translates into CASSSGAQRGWFF.

The rearrangement joins TRBV24-1 to TRBJ2-1, with D maybe TRBD1 (6 bases). The CDR3 covers 17 residues. Trimming took 4 bases from V and 4 from J, leaving 19 bases between them. The germline CDR1 and CDR2 sequences are KGHDR and SFDVKD. CDR3 sequence: CATSDPTRGISYNEQFF. Here the CDR3 DNA reads TGTGCCACCAGTGACCCTACCAGGGGAATTTCTTACAATGAGCAGTTCTTC.

As regards this clone: Other DNA sequences in this specimen translate into the identical CDR3. This chain joins TRBV9 and TRBJ2-2, with 7 positions matching TRBD1. The CDR3 totals 15 residues. The J segment lost 1 base and the V segment lost 3 bases, leaving 3 bases of the junction unmatched. The V gene's germline CDR1 is SGDLS and CDR2 YYNGEE. The CDR3 reads CASSARDRNTGELFF. The CDR3 coding sequence is TGTGCCAGCAGCGCCCGGGACAGGAACACCGGGGAGCTGTTTTTT. Looking up the rest from reference TRBV9 and TRBJ2-2 gives the full variable domain: DSGVTQTPKHLITATGQRVTLRCSPRSGDLSVYWYQQSLDQGLQFLIQYYNGEERAKGNILERFSAQQFPDLHSELNLSSLELGDSALYFCASSARDRNTGELFFGEGSRLTVL.

The chain links TRBV11-3 to TRBJ2-1; D might be TRBD2 (5 bases). The V and J ends lost 0 bases and 5 bases respectively, with 8 bases between them. The CDR3 covers 14 residues. Germline CDR1 SGHNT, CDR2 YENEEA. The CDR3 spells CASSLDPGNNEQFF. Written as DNA, the CDR3 is TGTGCCAGCAGCTTAGATCCGGGAAACAATGAGCAGTTCTTC. Complete variable domain (other parts from reference TRBV11-3 and TRBJ2-1): EAGVVQSPRYKIIEKKQPVAFWCNPISGHNTLYWYLQNLGQGPELLIRYENEEAVDDSQLPKDRFSAERLKGVDSTLKIQPAELGDSAVYLCASSLDPGNNEQFFGPGTRLTVL.

This chain joins TRBV5-3 and TRBJ1-2; 12 positions match TRBD1. TRBV5-3 is classed as an ORF, of uncertain function. The CDR3 spans 15 residues. V gave up 4 bases and J gave up 7 bases; unmatched junction bases: 8. CDR3 nucleotide sequence: TGTGCCAGAAGCCTAGGGACAGGGGGCGCCGGTGGCTACACCTTC. As protein: CARSLGTGGAGGYTF.

The chain joins TRBV4-3 to TRBJ2-7; D perhaps matches TRBD2 (6 bases). Germline assignment: CDR1 LGHNA and CDR2 YSLEER. The CDR3 spans 15 residues. V gave up 1 base and J gave up 6 bases, with 16 bases separating them. As DNA, the CDR3 is TGCGCCAGCAGCCAAGTTAATAGCGGTGGATTCGAGCAGTACTTC. Translated: CASSQVNSGGFEQYF.

The J gene is TRBJ2-3, the V gene TRBV12-3 or TRBV12-4; D not certain. The CDR3 runs to 12 residues. V gave up 5 bases and J gave up 3 bases, with 6 bases separating them. The CDR3 here is CASSLRTDTQYF. CDR3 DNA: TGTGCCAGCAGTCTCAGAACAGATACGCAGTATTTT.

The chain combines TRBV19 with TRBJ2-7; perhaps TRBD1 as D (5 bases). Germline V gene data show CDR1 as LNHDA and CDR2 as SQIVND (reference sequence). This CDR3 spans 14 amino acids. The V end was cut by 7 bases, the J end by 0 bases, with 13 bases between. Here the CDR3 reads CASNLGRDSYEQYF. DNA for the CDR3: TGTGCCAGTAATTTGGGGCGAGACTCCTACGAGCAGTACTTC. Full variable domain (rest looked up from reference TRBV19 and TRBJ2-7): DGGITQSPKYLFRKEGQNVTLSCEQNLNHDAMYWYRQDPGQGLRLIYYSQIVNDFQKGDIAEGYSVSREKKESFPLTVTSAQKNPTAFYLCASNLGRDSYEQYFGPGTRLTVT.

This clone was counted once. The CDR3 region has the DNA TGTGCCAGCAGCCTTCCGGGACAGGGAGCTGAAGCTTTCTTT. Its translation: CASSLPGQGAEAFF. The rearrangement joins TRBV14 to TRBJ1-1; 9 bases align to TRBD1. This CDR3 region has 14 residues. Germline-derived CDR1 and CDR2 are SGHDN and FVKESK. The V gene end was trimmed by 4 bases and the J gene end by 6 bases; junction bases not matched to a gene: 6. Full variable domain (missing parts from reference TRBV14 and TRBJ1-1): EAGVTQFPSHSVIEKGQTVTLRCDPISGHDNLYWYRRVMGKEIKFLLHFVKESKQDESGMPNNRFLAERTGGTYSTLKVQPAELEDSGVYFCASSLPGQGAEAFFGQGTRLTVV.

This rearrangement joins TRBV9 to TRBJ1-6, with a weak D call TRBD1 (6 bases). Trimming took off 3 bases at V and 5 bases at J, with 18 bases between the two ends. The CDR3 sequence is 17 residues long. The germline CDR1 and CDR2 sequences are SGDLS and YYNGEE. CDR3 coding DNA: TGTGCCAGCAGCGCATACCTGACCCCAGGGGATAATTCACCCCTCCACTTT. Amino acids: CASSAYLTPGDNSPLHF.

V gene TRBV24-1 combines with J gene TRBJ2-2, with a possible D match to TRBD1 (6 bases). Germline V gene data show CDR1 as KGHDR and CDR2 as SFDVKD. V was clipped by 2 bases and J by 7 bases, with 13 bases between them. The CDR3 length is 15 residues. The CDR3 region has the DNA TGTGCCACCAGTGATTCGTGGGGGCGGATCGGGGAGCTGTTTTTT. It translates to CATSDSWGRIGELFF.

The chain uses TRBV21-1 and TRBJ1-5. TRBV21-1 is an annotated pseudogene. The CDR3 consists of 13 residues. The CDR3 DNA reads TGTGCCAGCAGCCCGAGGAGGTCGCAGCCCCAGCATTTT. It yields the protein CASSPRRSQPQHF.

The chain combines TRBV12-3 or TRBV12-4 with TRBJ2-1, with 8 bases fitting TRBD1. The CDR3 sequence is 13 residues long. V dropped 5 bases and J dropped 6; count of bases not matched to a gene: 3. CDR3 loop: CASSADRGNEQFF. In nucleotides, the CDR3 is TGTGCCAGCAGTGCTGACAGGGGCAATGAGCAGTTCTTC.

The chain has TRBV3-1 (or the pseudogene TRBV3-2) and TRBJ2-7; 9 nucleotides align to TRBD2. The V and J ends lost 2 bases and 7 bases, in that order; junction bases with no gene match: 3. The CDR3 spans 13 residues. Germline V gene data show CDR1 as LGHDT and CDR2 as YNNKEL (reference sequence). The CDR3 sequence is CASSQLTSGEQYF. As DNA, the CDR3 is TGTGCCAGCAGCCAACTTACTAGCGGGGAGCAGTACTTC.

The chain links TRBV5-4 to TRBJ1-5, with D perhaps matching TRBD1 (5 bases). The CDR3 runs to 14 residues. Germline values: CDR1 SGHNT, CDR2 YYREEE (reference sequence). The germline V and J ends were trimmed by 4 bases and 3 bases, with 11 bases remaining between them. The CDR3 nucleotides read TGTGCCAGCAGCCAGGGTAATGACAATCAGCCCCAGCATTTT. Amino acids: CASSQGNDNQPQHF.

The genes are TRBV6-5 and TRBJ1-2; perhaps TRBD1 as D (6 bases). The CDR3 is made up of 13 amino acids. Trimming took off 6 bases at V and 6 bases at J, with 14 bases between the two ends. Germline V gene lookup returns CDR1 MNHEY and CDR2 SVGAGI. The CDR3: CASSVQGLDGYTF. The CDR3 coding sequence is TGTGCCAGCAGCGTACAGGGTCTGGATGGCTACACCTTC.

V is TRBV24-1 and J is TRBJ2-2, with TRBD1 as a possible D gene (6 bases). There are 18 residues in the CDR3. The germline CDR1 and CDR2 sequences are KGHDR and SFDVKD. The V end was cut by 7 bases, the J end by 0 bases, with 20 bases between. In DNA, the CDR3 is TGTGCCACCAGCTCAGGACAGACCCTGCTCGCGAACACCGGGGAGCTGTTTTTT. This gives the protein CATSSGQTLLANTGELFF.

The rearrangement joins TRBV3-1 (or the pseudogene TRBV3-2) to TRBJ2-2; D not certain. CDR3 length: 18 amino acids. Germline CDR1 reads LGHDT; CDR2 reads YNNKEL (reference sequence). The V end was cut by 0 bases, the J end by 0 bases, with 14 bases between. CDR3 residues: CASSQDRLRRSNTGELFF. CDR3 bases: TGTGCCAGCAGCCAAGATAGGCTGCGGCGTTCGAACACCGGGGAGCTGTTTTTT.

V gene TRBV27 combines with J gene TRBJ2-4, with 10 bases fitting TRBD2. Germline assignment: CDR1 MNHEY and CDR2 SMNVEV (reference sequence). The CDR3 spans 19 residues. Trimming removed 0 bases from V and 0 bases from J; junction bases left unmatched: 8. CDR3 protein: CASSLSSGGALEAKNIQYF. For the CDR3, the DNA is TGTGCCAGCAGTTTATCGAGCGGGGGGGCTTTGGAAGCCAAAAACATTCAGTACTTC.

This chain joins TRBV2 and TRBJ2-7; TRBD1 aligns across 10 bases. The CDR3 is made up of 12 amino acids. Losses at the gene ends were 6 bases for V and 6 bases for J; bases not matched to a gene: 2. Per germline, CDR1 SNHLY and CDR2 FYNNEI. CDR3 region: CASRGTGVEQYF. CDR3 DNA: TGTGCCAGCAGGGGGACAGGGGTCGAGCAGTACTTC.

V gene TRBV7-2 combines with J gene TRBJ2-3, with a weak D call TRBD1 (6 bases). This CDR3 has 17 amino acids. CDR1 and CDR2 from the germline V gene are SGHTA and FQGNSA. V was clipped by 4 bases and J by 2 bases, with 19 bases between them. CDR3 region: CASSSTEARGLTDTQYF. Written as DNA, the CDR3 is TGTGCCAGCAGCTCCACCGAGGCCAGGGGCCTCACAGATACGCAGTATTTT.

This rearrangement joins TRBV27 to TRBJ2-7, with 7 bases matching TRBD2. Unmatched junction bases numbered 9, after V lost 5 bases and J lost 2 bases. Per the germline V gene, CDR1 is MNHEY and CDR2 is SMNVEV (reference sequence). This CDR3 has 15 residues. The CDR3 nucleotides are TGTGCCAGCAGTCGCCAGCGGGGCGATACCTACGAGCAGTACTTC. Its protein is CASSRQRGDTYEQYF.